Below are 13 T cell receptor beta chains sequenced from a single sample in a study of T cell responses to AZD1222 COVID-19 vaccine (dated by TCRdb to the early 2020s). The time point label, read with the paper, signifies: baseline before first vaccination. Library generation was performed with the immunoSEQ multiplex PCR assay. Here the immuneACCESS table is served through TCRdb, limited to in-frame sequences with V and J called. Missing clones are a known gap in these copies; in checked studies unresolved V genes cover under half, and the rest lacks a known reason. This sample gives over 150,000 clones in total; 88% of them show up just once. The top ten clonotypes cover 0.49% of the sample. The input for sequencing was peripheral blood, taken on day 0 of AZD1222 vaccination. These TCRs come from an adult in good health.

The CDR3 DNA sequence: TGTGCCAGCAGCCAGTCAGGACAGGGACAAGAGACCCAGTACTTC. Protein: CASSQSGQGQETQYF. The chain employs TRBV7-9 and TRBJ2-5; TRBD1 matches 8 bases. There are 15 residues in the CDR3. CDR1 and CDR2 from the germline V gene are SEHNR and FQNEAQ (reference sequence). Trimming cost V 5 bases and J 2 bases; bases outside gene matches: 7. Drawing the rest from reference TRBV7-9 and TRBJ2-5, the complete variable domain is DTGVSQNPRHKITKRGQNVTFRCDPISEHNRLYWYRQTLGQGPEFLTYFQNEAQLEKSRLLSDRFSAERPKGSFSTLEIQRTEQGDSAMYLCASSQSGQGQETQYFGPGTRLLVL.

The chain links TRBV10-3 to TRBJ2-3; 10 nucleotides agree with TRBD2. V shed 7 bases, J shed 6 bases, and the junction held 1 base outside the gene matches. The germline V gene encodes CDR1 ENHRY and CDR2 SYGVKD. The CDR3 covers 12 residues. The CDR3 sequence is CAITTSGDTQYF. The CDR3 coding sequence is TGTGCCATCACGACTAGCGGGGATACGCAGTATTTT.

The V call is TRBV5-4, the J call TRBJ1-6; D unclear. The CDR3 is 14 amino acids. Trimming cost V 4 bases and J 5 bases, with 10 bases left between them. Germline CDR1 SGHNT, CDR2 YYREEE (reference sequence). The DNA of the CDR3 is TGTGCCAGCAGCACCGGACTGAATAATTCACCCCTCCACTTT. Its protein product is CASSTGLNNSPLHF.

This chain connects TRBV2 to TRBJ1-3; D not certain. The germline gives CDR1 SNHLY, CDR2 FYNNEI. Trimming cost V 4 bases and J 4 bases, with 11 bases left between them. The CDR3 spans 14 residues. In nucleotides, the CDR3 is TGTGCCAGCAGTGTCCCAAGAAGAGGAAACACCATATATTTT. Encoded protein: CASSVPRRGNTIYF.

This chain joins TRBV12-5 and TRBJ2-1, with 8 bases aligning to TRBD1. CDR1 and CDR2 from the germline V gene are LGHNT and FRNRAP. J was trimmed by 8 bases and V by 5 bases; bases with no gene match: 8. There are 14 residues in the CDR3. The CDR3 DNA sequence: TGTGCTAGTGGTCCTGGACAGGGTGGCGATGAGCAGTTCTTC. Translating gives CASGPGQGGDEQFF.

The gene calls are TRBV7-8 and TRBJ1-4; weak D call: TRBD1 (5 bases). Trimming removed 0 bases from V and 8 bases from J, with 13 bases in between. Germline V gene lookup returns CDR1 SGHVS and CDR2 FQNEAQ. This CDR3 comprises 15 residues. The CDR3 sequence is CASSLARGKGEKLFF. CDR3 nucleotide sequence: TGTGCCAGCAGCTTAGCCCGTGGGAAGGGGGAAAAACTGTTTTTT. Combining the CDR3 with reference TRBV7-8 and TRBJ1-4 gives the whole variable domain GAGVSQSPRYKVAKRGQDVALRCDPISGHVSLFWYQQALGQGPEFLTYFQNEAQLDKSGLPSDRFFAERPEGSVSTLKIQRTQQEDSAVYLCASSLARGKGEKLFFGSGTQLSVL.

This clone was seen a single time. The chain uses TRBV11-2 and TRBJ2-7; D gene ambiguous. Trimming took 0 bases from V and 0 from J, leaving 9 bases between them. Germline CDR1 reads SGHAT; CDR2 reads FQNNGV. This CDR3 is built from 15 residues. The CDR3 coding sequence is TGTGCCAGCAGCTTAGAAGTAGCAGACTCCTACGAGCAGTACTTC. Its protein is CASSLEVADSYEQYF.

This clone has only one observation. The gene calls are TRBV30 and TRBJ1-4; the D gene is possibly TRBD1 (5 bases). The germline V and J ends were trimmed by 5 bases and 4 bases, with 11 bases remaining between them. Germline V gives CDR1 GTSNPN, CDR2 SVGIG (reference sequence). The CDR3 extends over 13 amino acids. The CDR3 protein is CAWGTGVNEKLFF. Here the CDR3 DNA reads TGTGCCTGGGGGACGGGGGTTAATGAAAAACTGTTTTTT.

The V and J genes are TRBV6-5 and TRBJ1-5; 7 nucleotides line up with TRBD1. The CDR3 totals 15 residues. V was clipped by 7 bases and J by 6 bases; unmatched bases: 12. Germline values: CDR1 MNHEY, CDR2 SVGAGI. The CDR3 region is CASTRSRTGSQPQHF. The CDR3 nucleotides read TGTGCCAGCACCCGATCGCGGACAGGAAGTCAGCCCCAGCATTTT.

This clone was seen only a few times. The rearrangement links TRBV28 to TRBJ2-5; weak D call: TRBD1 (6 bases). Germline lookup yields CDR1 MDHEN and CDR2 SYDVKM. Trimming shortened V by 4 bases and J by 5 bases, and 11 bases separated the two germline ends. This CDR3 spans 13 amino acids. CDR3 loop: CASSWGRGETQYF. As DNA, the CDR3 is TGTGCCAGCAGTTGGGGCAGGGGTGAGACCCAGTACTTC.

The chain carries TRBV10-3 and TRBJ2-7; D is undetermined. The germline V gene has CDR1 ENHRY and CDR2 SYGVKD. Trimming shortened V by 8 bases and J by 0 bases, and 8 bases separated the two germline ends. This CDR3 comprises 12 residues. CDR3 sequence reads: CAIQTDSYEQYF. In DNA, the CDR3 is TGTGCCATCCAGACGGACTCCTACGAGCAGTACTTC.

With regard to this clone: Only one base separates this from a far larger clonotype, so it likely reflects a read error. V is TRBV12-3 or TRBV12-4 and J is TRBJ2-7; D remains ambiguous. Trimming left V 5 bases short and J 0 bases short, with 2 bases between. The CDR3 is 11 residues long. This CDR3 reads CASSVSYEQYF. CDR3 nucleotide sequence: TGTGCCAGCAGTGTCTCCTACGAGCAGTACTTC.

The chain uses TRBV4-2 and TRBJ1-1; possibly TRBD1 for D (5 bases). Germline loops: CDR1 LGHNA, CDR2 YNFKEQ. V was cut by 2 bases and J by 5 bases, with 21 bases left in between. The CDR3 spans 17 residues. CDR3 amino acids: CASSQPRDRTVGTEAFF. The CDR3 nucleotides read TGTGCCAGCAGCCAACCCCGGGACCGCACGGTCGGTACTGAAGCTTTCTTT.